This T cell receptor (beta chain) was observed in a study of blood T cell repertoires in COVID-19. Looking at the study overall: Sites across the United States, Italy and Spain contributed samples from acute and convalescent COVID-19.

Produced via immunoSEQ multiplex PCR; TCRdb's table is partial and in-frame only. The sample yields around 250,000 clones, 84% seen once. Germline lookup yields CDR1 SGHTS and CDR2 YDEGEE. The CDR3 is made up of 13 amino acids. Trimming stripped 3 bases from V and 1 base from J, with 7 bases between. Material for sequencing was PBMCs or T cells enriched from blood (not recorded which). The J gene is TRBJ1-1, the V gene TRBV5-8; perhaps TRBD1 as D (5 bases). This TCR derives from a man between 50 and 59 years old who had recovered from COVID-19. For the CDR3, the DNA is TGTGCCAGCAGCTCCGGACAGAACACTGAAGCTTTCTTT. Its translation is CASSSGQNTEAFF.